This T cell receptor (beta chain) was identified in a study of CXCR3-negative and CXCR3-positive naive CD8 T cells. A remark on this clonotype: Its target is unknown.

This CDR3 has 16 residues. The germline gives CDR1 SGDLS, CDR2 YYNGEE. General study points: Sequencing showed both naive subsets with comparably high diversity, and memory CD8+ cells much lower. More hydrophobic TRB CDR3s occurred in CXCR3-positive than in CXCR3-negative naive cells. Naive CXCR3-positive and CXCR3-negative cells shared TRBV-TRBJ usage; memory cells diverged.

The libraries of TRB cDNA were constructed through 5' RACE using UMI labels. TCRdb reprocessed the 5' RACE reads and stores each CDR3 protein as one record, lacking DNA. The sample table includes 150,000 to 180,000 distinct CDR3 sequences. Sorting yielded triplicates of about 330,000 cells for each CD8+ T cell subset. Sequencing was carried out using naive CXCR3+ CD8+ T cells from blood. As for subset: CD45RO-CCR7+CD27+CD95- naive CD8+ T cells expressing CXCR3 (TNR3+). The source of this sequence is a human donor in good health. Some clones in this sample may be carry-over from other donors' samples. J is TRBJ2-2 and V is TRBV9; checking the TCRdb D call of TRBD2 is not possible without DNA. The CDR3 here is CASSVASGPSGGELFF.